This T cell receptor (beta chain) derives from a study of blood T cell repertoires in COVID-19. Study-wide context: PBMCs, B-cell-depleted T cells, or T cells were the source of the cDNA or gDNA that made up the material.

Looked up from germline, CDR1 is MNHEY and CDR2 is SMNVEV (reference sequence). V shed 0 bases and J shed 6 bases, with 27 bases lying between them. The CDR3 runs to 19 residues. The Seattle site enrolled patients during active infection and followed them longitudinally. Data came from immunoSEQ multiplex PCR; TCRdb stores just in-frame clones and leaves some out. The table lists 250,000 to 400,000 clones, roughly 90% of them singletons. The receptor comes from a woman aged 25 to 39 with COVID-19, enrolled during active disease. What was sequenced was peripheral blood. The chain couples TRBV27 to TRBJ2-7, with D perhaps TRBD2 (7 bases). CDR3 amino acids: CASSLSRIRNGQTSSEQYF. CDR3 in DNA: TGTGCCAGCAGTTTATCTAGGATAAGAAACGGACAGACTAGCTCCGAGCAGTACTTC.